The 8 T cell receptor beta chains presented below share a single source sample, sequenced in a study of blood T cell repertoires in COVID-19 (dated by TCRdb to between 2020 and 2021). The library was prepared using the immunoSEQ multiplex PCR assay. Entries here come from immuneACCESS through TCRdb and include only in-frame sequences with V and J called. Some clones fail to appear in such tables; in the studies checked, an unresolved V gene covers under half of the shortfall, and the cause of the remainder is unknown. The sample table records around 180,000 clones; just under 80% of these occur just once. The ten largest clonotypes hold 6.5% of the sample. Sample: peripheral blood. The receptors come from a man in his 70s with active or convalescent COVID-19.

The CDR3 here is CASRFGLTGNGEKLFF. Here the CDR3 DNA reads TGCGCCAGCAGATTTGGCTTGACAGGCAATGGAGAAAAACTGTTTTTT. The V call is TRBV5-1, the J call TRBJ1-4, with a tentative D call TRBD1 (6 bases). The CDR3 is 16 amino acids. Germline V CDR1 and CDR2: SGHRS, YFSETQ. V was trimmed by 5 bases and J by 8 bases, leaving 22 bases between them. The full variable domain, its missing parts supplied by reference TRBV5-1 and TRBJ1-4, is KAGVTQTPRYLIKTRGQQVTLSCSPISGHRSVSWYQQTPGQGLQFLFEYFSETQRNKGNFPGRFSGRQFSNSRSEMNVSTLELGDSALYLCASRFGLTGNGEKLFFGSGTQLSVL.

V gene TRBV5-4 combines with J gene TRBJ2-5; 7 bases fit TRBD1. Germline CDR1 SGHNT, CDR2 YYREEE (reference sequence). J lost 4 bases, V lost 4 bases, and 4 bases had no gene match. The CDR3 length is 13 residues. The CDR3 DNA sequence: TGTGCCAGCAGCCGGGACAGTATAGAGACCCAGTACTTC. This gives the protein CASSRDSIETQYF.

This chain uses TRBV7-9 with TRBJ1-5; D not certain. CDR3 length equals 12 residues. Per germline, CDR1 SEHNR and CDR2 FQNEAQ (reference sequence). The V gene lost 1 base and the J gene lost 7 bases, with 5 bases spanning the gap. The CDR3 bases are TGTGCCAGCAGCTTAGGAGAGCAGCCCCAGCATTTT. It yields the protein CASSLGEQPQHF.

This clone was recorded once. The genes are TRBV6-5 and TRBJ2-1; TRBD2 might be the D (5 bases). The CDR3 consists of 12 residues. Germline V CDR1 and CDR2: MNHEY, SVGAGI. The germline V and J ends were trimmed by 2 bases and 9 bases, with 8 bases remaining between them. In DNA form, the CDR3 reads TGTGCCAGCAGTTACCGGGGTACTGAGCAGTTCTTC. Amino acids: CASSYRGTEQFF.

The rearrangement joins TRBV14 to TRBJ2-3; 9 bases are a match to TRBD1. The CDR3 covers 14 residues. Per the germline V gene, CDR1 is SGHDN and CDR2 is FVKESK. V dropped 8 bases and J dropped 2; count of bases not matched to a gene: 5. The DNA of the CDR3 is TGTGCCAGCTCCCGGGACAGGGTCACAGATACGCAGTATTTT. It translates to CASSRDRVTDTQYF.

The rearrangement joins TRBV5-4 to TRBJ2-7, with 8 bases that match TRBD1. The CDR3 sequence is 14 residues long. CDR1 is SGHNT and CDR2 is YYREEE in the germline V gene (reference sequence). Losses at the gene ends were 3 bases for V and 1 base for J; bases not matched to a gene: 3. CDR3 region: CASSSRTGSYEQYF. The CDR3, as DNA: TGTGCCAGCAGCTCCCGGACAGGGTCCTACGAGCAGTACTTC.

The count of this clone is one. The chain is built from TRBV5-1 and TRBJ1-2; D possibly corresponds to TRBD1 (5 bases). Trimming pared 0 bases from V and 5 bases from J, leaving 14 bases between. The CDR3 has 15 residues. Germline values: CDR1 SGHRS, CDR2 YFSETQ. CDR3 nucleotide sequence: TGCGCCAGCAGCTTGGCTGCCGGGGGTCGGTATGGCTACACCTTC. Translated: CASSLAAGGRYGYTF.

The V call is TRBV24-1, the J call TRBJ1-1; D perhaps matches TRBD1 (5 bases). Looked up from germline, CDR1 is KGHDR and CDR2 is SFDVKD. The CDR3 spans 12 residues. Trimming removed 9 bases from V and 2 bases from J, with 9 bases in between. Here the CDR3 DNA reads TGTGCCACCGACAGTCTTAACACTGAAGCTTTCTTT. Its protein is CATDSLNTEAFF.